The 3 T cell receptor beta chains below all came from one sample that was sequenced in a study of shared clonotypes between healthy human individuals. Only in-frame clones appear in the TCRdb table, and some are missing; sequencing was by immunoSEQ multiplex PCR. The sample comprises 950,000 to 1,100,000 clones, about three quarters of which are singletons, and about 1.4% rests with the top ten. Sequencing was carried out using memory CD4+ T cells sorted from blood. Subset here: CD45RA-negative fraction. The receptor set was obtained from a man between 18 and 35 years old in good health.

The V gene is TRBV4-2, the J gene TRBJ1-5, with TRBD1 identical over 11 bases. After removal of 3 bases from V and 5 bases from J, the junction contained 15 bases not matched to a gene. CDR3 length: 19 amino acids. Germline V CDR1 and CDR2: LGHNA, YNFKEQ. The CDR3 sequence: CASSHPGGQGVGNDQPQHF. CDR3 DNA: TGTGCCAGCAGCCATCCTGGGGGACAGGGGGTTGGTAATGATCAGCCCCAGCATTTT.

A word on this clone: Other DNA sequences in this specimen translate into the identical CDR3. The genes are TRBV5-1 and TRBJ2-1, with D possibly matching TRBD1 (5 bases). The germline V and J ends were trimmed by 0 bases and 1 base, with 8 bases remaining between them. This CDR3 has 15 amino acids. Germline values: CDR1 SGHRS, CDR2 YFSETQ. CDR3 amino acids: CASSLGGGSYNEQFF. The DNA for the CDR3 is TGCGCCAGCAGCTTGGGGGGCGGATCCTACAATGAGCAGTTCTTC.

In DNA form, the CDR3 reads TGTGCCTGGAGTGCTCCTGACAGGAGCTCCTATAATTCACCCCTCCACTTT. Amino acid sequence: CAWSAPDRSSYNSPLHF. The chain carries TRBV30 and TRBJ1-6; D may be TRBD1 (6 bases). The germline V gene has CDR1 GTSNPN and CDR2 SVGIG (reference sequence). V was trimmed by 1 base and J by 0 bases, leaving 13 bases between them. This CDR3 is built from 17 residues.